The clone carrying this T cell receptor beta chain came up once. Compared with germline, one end of the junction differs, possibly owing to a read error. In TCRdb, the PCR reads were re-called with MiXCR into one record per CDR3 protein. The sample gives a few hundred thousand distinct CDR3 sequences, roughly 23% of which show up once; around 0.86% is in the top ten. Germline V gene lookup returns CDR1 SEHNR and CDR2 FQNEAQ (reference sequence). This CDR3 contains 15 residues. These data come from a study of molecular identifiers for immune sequencing clone quantification. The chain has TRBV7-9 and TRBJ2-7; 7 bases match TRBD1. Sequenced material: naive CD8+ T cells from blood, with Jurkat cell RNA spiked in. The sample's subset: FACS-sorted CD8+CD4-CCR7+CD45RA+ naive T cells. This clonotype was sampled from a human donor in good health. Some libraries in this study had Jurkat cell RNA spiked in. The CDR3 spells CASSPVTGRHYEQYF. CDR3 nucleotide sequence: TGCGCCAGCAGCCCTGTGACAGGGCGGCACTACGAGCAGTACTTC. Variable domain in full (rest from reference TRBV7-9 and TRBJ2-7): DTGVSQNPRHKITKRGQNVTFRCDPISEHNRLYWYRQTLGQGPEFLTYFQNEAQLEKSRLLSDRFSAERPKGSFSTLEIQRTEQGDSAMYLCASSPVTGRHYEQYFGPGTRLTVT.